The 11 T cell receptor beta chains in this list originate from one sample, sequenced in a study of blood T cell repertoires in COVID-19. Assay used: immunoSEQ multiplex PCR; TCRdb lists only in-frame clones, some missing. The sample has 250,000 or so clones; around nine tenths are singletons. The material sequenced was PBMCs or T cells enriched from blood (not recorded which). Source of these receptors: a woman aged 40 to 50 who had been exposed to COVID-19.

This clone was recorded only once. The genes are TRBV23-1 and TRBJ2-7; weak D call: TRBD1 (5 bases). TRBV23-1 is an ORF, and what it does is uncertain. The CDR3 has 17 residues. V lost 1 base to trimming and J lost 0 bases, with 16 bases between them. The CDR3 DNA sequence: TGCGCCAGCAGTCAATTAATAAGTGGGCAGGGCTCCTACGAGCAGTACTTC. Residues: CASSQLISGQGSYEQYF.

The V and J genes are TRBV5-8 and TRBJ2-4, with 9 bases aligning to TRBD2. The CDR3 covers 13 residues. Germline CDR1 SGHTS, CDR2 YDEGEE. J lost 9 bases, V lost 6 bases, and 7 bases had no gene match. DNA of the CDR3: TGTGCCAGCACTTTACTAGCGGGTACCATTCAGTACTTC. It is translated as CASTLLAGTIQYF. The variable domain in full, with the rest retrieved from reference TRBV5-8 and TRBJ2-4, is EAGVTQSPTHLIKTRGQQATLRCSPISGHTSVYWYQQALGLGLQFLLWYDEGEERNRGNFPPRFSGRQFPNYSSELNVNALELEDSALYLCASTLLAGTIQYFGAGTRLSVL.

The gene calls are TRBV13 and TRBJ2-1, with D possibly being TRBD2 (5 bases). Trimming removed 5 bases from V and 4 bases from J, with 9 bases in between. CDR1 is PRHDT and CDR2 is FYEKMQ in the germline V gene (reference sequence). The CDR3 contains 13 residues. CDR3 DNA: TGTGCCAGCAGCGTACTAGATTACAATGAGCAGTTCTTC. Residues: CASSVLDYNEQFF.

This sequence joins TRBV19 and TRBJ1-5, with D hard to call. Trimming removed 9 bases from V and 3 bases from J, with 18 bases in between. Germline CDR1 LNHDA, CDR2 SQIVND (reference sequence). The CDR3 is 15 residues long. In DNA, the CDR3 is TGTGCCAGCGTGGAGGGCAGTGGTTCCAATCAGCCCCAGCATTTT. Its protein product is CASVEGSGSNQPQHF.

The rearrangement joins TRBV12-5 to TRBJ1-2; 8 bases map to TRBD1. With 6 bases clipped from V and 0 bases from J, the junction kept 15 bases outside the gene matches. From germline, CDR1 is LGHNT and CDR2 FRNRAP. The CDR3 totals 18 residues. The CDR3 sequence is CASGLSLPGQDTNYGYTF. The CDR3 region has the DNA TGTGCTAGTGGCCTATCCCTCCCGGGACAGGACACTAACTATGGCTACACCTTC.

The chain couples TRBV6-4 to TRBJ2-3, with 8 bases aligning to TRBD2. CDR3 size: 15 residues. J was trimmed by 1 base and V by 3 bases; bases with no gene match: 3. Germline V gene sequence: CDR1 MRHNA, CDR2 SNTAGT. The chain's CDR3 is CASSDGAGGTDTQYF. The CDR3 nucleotides read TGTGCCAGCAGTGATGGAGCGGGGGGCACAGATACGCAGTATTTT.

The CDR3 protein is CASSFGSGNYGYTF. DNA of the CDR3: TGTGCCAGCAGTTTCGGTTCGGGAAACTATGGCTACACCTTC. V gene TRBV28 combines with J gene TRBJ1-2, with D uncertain. The CDR3 sequence is 14 residues long. CDR1 is MDHEN, CDR2 SYDVKM, per germline. V was pared by 3 bases and J by 2 bases, with 10 bases between.

The chain employs TRBV7-2 and TRBJ1-5; 8 bases are a match to TRBD1. The CDR3 is made up of 14 amino acids. Germline-derived CDR1 and CDR2 are SGHTA and FQGNSA. V gave up 5 bases and J gave up 6 bases; unmatched junction bases: 6. The chain's CDR3 is CASSPDRDSQPQHF. The CDR3 bases are TGTGCCAGCAGCCCGGACAGGGACAGTCAGCCCCAGCATTTT.

The chain carries TRBV20-1 and TRBJ1-1, with D uncertain. The germline V gene encodes CDR1 DFQATT and CDR2 SNEGSKA (reference sequence). The CDR3 contains 11 residues. Trimming removed 6 bases at V and 4 bases at J, with 9 bases between. Here the CDR3 reads CSARLVTEAFF. CDR3 sequence (DNA): TGCAGTGCCCGACTTGTCACTGAAGCTTTCTTT.

J is TRBJ2-2 and V is TRBV19, with D possibly matching TRBD1 (6 bases). Per the germline V gene, CDR1 is LNHDA and CDR2 is SQIVND (reference sequence). The V end was cut by 4 bases, the J end by 0 bases, with 12 bases between. This CDR3 is 16 amino acids long. CDR3 DNA: TGTGCCAGTAGTACGTGGACAGTAACGAACACCGGGGAGCTGTTTTTT. This codes for CASSTWTVTNTGELFF.

The chain employs TRBV5-1 and TRBJ2-1, with 10 positions matching TRBD2. CDR1 is SGHRS, CDR2 YFSETQ, per germline. The CDR3 spans 13 residues. V lost 4 bases, J lost 7 bases, and 2 bases stayed unmatched. DNA of the CDR3: TGCGCCAGCAGCCTGGGACTAGCGAATGAGCAGTTCTTC. This sequence encodes CASSLGLANEQFF.